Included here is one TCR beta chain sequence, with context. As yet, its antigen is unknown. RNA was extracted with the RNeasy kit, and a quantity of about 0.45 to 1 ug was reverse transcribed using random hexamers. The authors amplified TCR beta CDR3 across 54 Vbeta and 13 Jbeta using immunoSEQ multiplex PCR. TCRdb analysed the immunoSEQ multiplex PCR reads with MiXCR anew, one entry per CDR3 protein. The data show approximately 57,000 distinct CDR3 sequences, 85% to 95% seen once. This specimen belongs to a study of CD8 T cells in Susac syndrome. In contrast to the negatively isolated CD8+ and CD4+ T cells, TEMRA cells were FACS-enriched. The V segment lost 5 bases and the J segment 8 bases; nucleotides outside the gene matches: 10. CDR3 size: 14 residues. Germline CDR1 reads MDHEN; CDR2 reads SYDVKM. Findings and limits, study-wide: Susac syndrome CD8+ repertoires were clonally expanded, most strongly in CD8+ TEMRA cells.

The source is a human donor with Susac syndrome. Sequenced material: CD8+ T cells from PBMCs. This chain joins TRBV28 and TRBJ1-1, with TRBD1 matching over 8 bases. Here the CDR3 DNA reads TGTGCCAGCAGTCCGGACAGGGCCCAACCCGAAGCTTTCTTT. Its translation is CASSPDRAQPEAFF.